These T cell receptor beta chains were read from a single sample in a study of T cells in localized non-small cell lung cancer. Profiling relied on immunoSEQ multiplex PCR, and the TCRdb table lists in-frame clones only, not all of them. Here the sample spans 10,000 to 13,000 clones, less than 60% being singletons. Sequences were derived from lymph node tissue, sampled before any cancer treatment. These TCRs come from a woman aged 40-69 years with stage II squamous cell lung carcinoma. The CDR3 runs from the conserved cysteine through the conserved F or W. A D gene is named only where the DNA matches it firmly. Clone size, where shown, is once, few, many, or a class for clones that have expanded.

v_gene: TRBV28
abundance: NA
d_gene: NA
j_gene: TRBJ1-2
CDR3aa: CATRYPGYYGYTF
CDR3nt: TGTGCCACCCGATATCCGGGGTACTATGGCTACACCTTC

v_gene: TRBV19
abundance: NA
d_gene: TRBD1
j_gene: TRBJ1-1
CDR3aa: CASSIWTGEKEAFF
CDR3nt: TGTGCCAGTAGTATATGGACAGGGGAAAAAGAAGCTTTCTTT

v_gene: TRBV11-3
abundance: NA
d_gene: NA
j_gene: TRBJ2-6
CDR3aa: CASSLVGPSGANVLTF
CDR3nt: TGTGCCAGCAGTTTGGTAGGGCCGTCTGGGGCCAACGTCCTGACTTTC

v_gene: TRBV5-1
abundance: NA
d_gene: NA
j_gene: TRBJ2-2
CDR3aa: CASSLQSRTGELFF
CDR3nt: TGCGCCAGCAGCTTGCAATCGCGCACCGGGGAGCTGTTTTTT

v_gene: TRBV23-1
abundance: NA
d_gene: TRBD1
j_gene: TRBJ1-2
CDR3aa: CASSQPSGQANYGYTF
CDR3nt: TGCGCCAGCAGTCAACCGTCCGGACAGGCTAACTATGGCTACACCTTC

v_gene: TRBV28
abundance: NA
d_gene: NA
j_gene: TRBJ2-3
CDR3aa: CASSFWASVTDTQYF
CDR3nt: TGTGCCAGCAGTTTTTGGGCTAGCGTCACAGATACGCAGTATTTT

v_gene: TRBV6-8
abundance: NA
d_gene: TRBD1
j_gene: TRBJ1-1
CDR3aa: CASRPSTGGNTEAFF
CDR3nt: TGTGCCAGCAGACCCTCGACAGGGGGGAACACTGAAGCTTTCTTT

v_gene: TRBV29-1
abundance: NA
d_gene: NA
j_gene: TRBJ1-2
CDR3aa: CSVELGRDGYTF
CDR3nt: TGCAGCGTTGAACTTGGCAGGGACGGCTACACCTTC

v_gene: TRBV28
abundance: NA
d_gene: TRBD1
j_gene: TRBJ2-1
CDR3aa: CASSSGQVWNEQFF
CDR3nt: TGTGCCAGCAGTTCCGGACAGGTCTGGAATGAGCAGTTCTTC

v_gene: TRBV6-8
abundance: few
d_gene: NA
j_gene: TRBJ1-2
CDR3aa: CAISRTESFYGYTF
CDR3nt: TGTGCCATCAGCCGGACAGAAAGTTTCTATGGCTACACCTTC

v_gene: TRBV6-8
abundance: NA
d_gene: TRBD2
j_gene: TRBJ2-2
CDR3aa: CASSSGLAGRNTGELFF
CDR3nt: TGTGCCAGCAGCAGCGGGCTAGCGGGAAGAAACACCGGGGAGCTGTTTTTT

v_gene: TRBV29-1
abundance: once
d_gene: TRBD2
j_gene: TRBJ2-1
CDR3aa: CSVGTSGLSATEQFF
CDR3nt: TGCAGCGTAGGGACTAGCGGTTTATCGGCAACTGAGCAGTTCTTC

v_gene: TRBV25-1
abundance: NA
d_gene: TRBD2
j_gene: TRBJ2-3
CDR3aa: CASNEYGRGDTRTDTQYF
CDR3nt: TGTGCCAGCAATGAATACGGGAGGGGGGACACCCGCACAGATACGCAGTATTTT

v_gene: TRBV30
abundance: NA
d_gene: NA
j_gene: TRBJ1-3
CDR3aa: CAWASGNTIYF
CDR3nt: TGTGCCTGGGCTAGTGGAAACACCATATATTTT

v_gene: TRBV30
abundance: NA
d_gene: NA
j_gene: TRBJ2-5
CDR3aa: CAWSRSMETQYF
CDR3nt: TGTGCCTGGAGTAGGAGTATGGAGACCCAGTACTTC

v_gene: TRBV11-3
abundance: NA
d_gene: NA
j_gene: TRBJ2-4
CDR3aa: CASSLGETWGREYF
CDR3nt: TGTGCCAGCAGCTTGGGGGAGACCTGGGGGCGTGAGTACTTC

v_gene: TRBV7-2
abundance: few
d_gene: TRBD1
j_gene: TRBJ2-1
CDR3aa: CASSDRALGEQFF
CDR3nt: TGTGCCAGCAGCGACAGGGCGTTGGGCGAGCAGTTCTTC

v_gene: TRBV11-3
abundance: NA
d_gene: NA
j_gene: TRBJ1-1
CDR3aa: CASSRGRMNTEAFF
CDR3nt: TGTGCCAGCAGCCGTGGACGGATGAACACTGAAGCTTTCTTT

v_gene: TRBV2
abundance: NA
d_gene: TRBD1
j_gene: TRBJ1-4
CDR3aa: CASIWGQGDEKLFF
CDR3nt: TGTGCCAGCATTTGGGGGCAGGGGGATGAAAAACTGTTTTTT

v_gene: TRBV10-2
abundance: NA
d_gene: TRBD2
j_gene: TRBJ2-1
CDR3aa: CASQWASGDNEQFF
CDR3nt: TGCGCCAGCCAATGGGCTAGCGGGGACAATGAGCAGTTCTTC

v_gene: TRBV11-3
abundance: few
d_gene: NA
j_gene: TRBJ2-1
CDR3aa: CASSPRERSSYNEQFF
CDR3nt: TGTGCCAGCAGCCCCCGCGAGCGGAGCTCCTACAATGAGCAGTTCTTC

v_gene: TRBV12-5
abundance: NA
d_gene: NA
j_gene: TRBJ2-3
CDR3aa: CASGLPPSEQYF
CDR3nt: TGTGCTAGTGGTTTGCCGCCCTCAGAGCAGTATTTT

v_gene: TRBV9
abundance: few
d_gene: NA
j_gene: TRBJ1-1
CDR3aa: CASTPRTANTEAFF
CDR3nt: TGTGCCAGCACCCCTCGGACAGCCAACACTGAAGCTTTCTTT

v_gene: TRBV11-3
abundance: few
d_gene: TRBD2
j_gene: TRBJ2-5
CDR3aa: CASSFQGLGGETQYF
CDR3nt: TGTGCCAGCAGCTTTCAGGGACTAGGGGGAGAGACCCAGTACTTC

v_gene: TRBV29-1
abundance: NA
d_gene: NA
j_gene: TRBJ2-1
CDR3aa: CSVGLTGAASVGQFF
CDR3nt: TGCAGCGTTGGTCTGACCGGGGCTGCCTCTGTGGGGCAGTTCTTC

v_gene: TRBV28
abundance: once
d_gene: TRBD2
j_gene: TRBJ2-7
CDR3aa: CASSRLAGLGEQYF
CDR3nt: TGTGCCAGCAGTCGACTAGCGGGCCTAGGAGAGCAGTACTTC

v_gene: TRBV11-3
abundance: NA
d_gene: NA
j_gene: TRBJ1-5
CDR3aa: CASSLVLGNQPQHF
CDR3nt: TGTGCCAGCAGCTTGGTTTTGGGCAATCAGCCCCAGCATTTT

v_gene: TRBV29-1
abundance: NA
d_gene: NA
j_gene: TRBJ2-5
CDR3aa: CSGGERGETQYF
CDR3nt: TGCAGCGGCGGGGAGAGGGGAGAGACCCAGTACTTC

v_gene: TRBV6-1
abundance: few
d_gene: TRBD2
j_gene: TRBJ2-3
CDR3aa: CASSEGSSGRTDTQYF
CDR3nt: TGTGCCAGCAGTGAAGGCTCTAGCGGGAGGACAGATACGCAGTATTTT

v_gene: TRBV29-1
abundance: NA
d_gene: TRBD1
j_gene: TRBJ1-2
CDR3aa: CSVRGQGHNYGYTF
CDR3nt: TGCAGCGTCCGCGGACAGGGGCATAACTATGGCTACACCTTC

v_gene: TRBV23-1
abundance: NA
d_gene: NA
j_gene: TRBJ1-2
CDR3aa: CASSQPPQGSNYGYTF
CDR3nt: TGCGCCAGCAGTCAGCCCCCGCAGGGGTCGAACTATGGCTACACCTTC

v_gene: TRBV27
abundance: few
d_gene: NA
j_gene: TRBJ1-5
CDR3aa: CASSSSGSQPQHF
CDR3nt: TGTGCCAGCAGTTCCTCAGGGTCCCAGCCCCAGCATTTT

v_gene: TRBV7-5
abundance: few
d_gene: NA
j_gene: TRBJ2-1
CDR3aa: CASSPSGAGYNEQFF
CDR3nt: TGTGCCAGCAGCCCATCAGGGGCCGGCTACAATGAGCAGTTCTTC

v_gene: TRBV28
abundance: few
d_gene: NA
j_gene: TRBJ2-7
CDR3aa: CASSLDSSYEQYF
CDR3nt: TGTGCCAGCAGTCTAGACAGCTCCTACGAGCAGTACTTC

v_gene: TRBV19
abundance: NA
d_gene: NA
j_gene: TRBJ2-1
CDR3aa: CASSSSGSYNEQFF
CDR3nt: TGTGCCAGTAGTTCGAGTGGCTCCTACAATGAGCAGTTCTTC

v_gene: TRBV18
abundance: NA
d_gene: NA
j_gene: TRBJ1-2
CDR3aa: CASSPGHTNYGYTF
CDR3nt: TGTGCCAGCTCACCTGGACATACTAACTATGGCTACACCTTC

v_gene: TRBV29-1
abundance: NA
d_gene: TRBD1
j_gene: TRBJ1-4
CDR3aa: CSVVGQGAGEKLFF
CDR3nt: TGCAGCGTTGTTGGACAGGGGGCTGGTGAAAAACTGTTTTTT

v_gene: TRBV29-1
abundance: NA
d_gene: NA
j_gene: TRBJ2-3
CDR3aa: CSVEPGVSTDTQYF
CDR3nt: TGCAGCGTTGAGCCAGGGGTTAGCACAGATACGCAGTATTTT

v_gene: TRBV6-7
abundance: NA
d_gene: TRBD1
j_gene: TRBJ1-1
CDR3aa: CASSYRQGLKAFF
CDR3nt: TGTGCCAGCAGTTACAGACAGGGCTTGAAAGCTTTCTTT

v_gene: TRBV19
abundance: NA
d_gene: NA
j_gene: TRBJ1-5
CDR3aa: CASSGGGNQPQHF
CDR3nt: TGTGCCAGTAGTGGGGGGGGTAATCAGCCCCAGCATTTT

v_gene: TRBV6-8
abundance: few
d_gene: NA
j_gene: TRBJ2-7
CDR3aa: CASSLFARDEQYF
CDR3nt: TGTGCCAGCAGTCTCTTCGCCCGGGACGAGCAGTACTTC

v_gene: TRBV9
abundance: few
d_gene: NA
j_gene: TRBJ2-2
CDR3aa: CASSAGHTNTGELFF
CDR3nt: TGTGCCAGCAGCGCAGGACACACAAACACCGGGGAGCTGTTTTTT

v_gene: TRBV14
abundance: NA
d_gene: NA
j_gene: TRBJ2-7
CDR3aa: CASSRTYEQYF
CDR3nt: TGTGCCAGCAGCCGGACCTACGAGCAATACTTC

v_gene: TRBV7-5
abundance: NA
d_gene: NA
j_gene: TRBJ1-4
CDR3aa: CASSLVGATNEKLFF
CDR3nt: TGTGCCAGCAGCTTAGTGGGAGCAACTAATGAAAAACTGTTTTTT

v_gene: TRBV6-8
abundance: few
d_gene: NA
j_gene: TRBJ1-4
CDR3aa: CASSFTDNEKLFF
CDR3nt: TGTGCCAGCTCTTTTACAGATAATGAAAAACTGTTTTTT

v_gene: TRBV25-1
abundance: NA
d_gene: NA
j_gene: TRBJ2-7
CDR3aa: CASSSHRLPYEQYF
CDR3nt: TGTGCCAGCAGTTCCCACAGGTTACCCTACGAGCAGTACTTC

v_gene: TRBV14
abundance: NA
d_gene: NA
j_gene: TRBJ2-6
CDR3aa: CASSLQGGTGANVLTF
CDR3nt: TGTGCCAGCAGCCTCCAAGGGGGGACGGGGGCCAACGTCCTGACTTTC

v_gene: TRBV5-1
abundance: once
d_gene: NA
j_gene: TRBJ2-5
CDR3aa: CASSLRTPEETQYF
CDR3nt: TGCGCCAGCAGCTTGCGGACACCGGAGGAGACCCAGTACTTC

v_gene: TRBV11-3
abundance: NA
d_gene: NA
j_gene: TRBJ1-4
CDR3aa: CASSLGFHSEEKLFF
CDR3nt: TGTGCCAGCAGCTTAGGGTTTCACAGCGAGGAAAAACTGTTTTTT

v_gene: TRBV6-8
abundance: few
d_gene: NA
j_gene: TRBJ2-1
CDR3aa: CASEVWNQRASYNEQFF
CDR3nt: TGTGCCAGCGAGGTGTGGAATCAGAGGGCTTCCTACAATGAGCAGTTCTTC

v_gene: TRBV25-1
abundance: NA
d_gene: NA
j_gene: TRBJ1-4
CDR3aa: CASSELGNNEKLFF
CDR3nt: TGTGCCAGCAGTGAATTGGGGAATAATGAAAAACTGTTTTTT

v_gene: TRBV19
abundance: NA
d_gene: TRBD1
j_gene: TRBJ1-2
CDR3aa: CASSDRVHGYTF
CDR3nt: TGTGCCAGTAGTGACAGGGTGCATGGCTACACCTTC

v_gene: TRBV9
abundance: once
d_gene: NA
j_gene: TRBJ1-5
CDR3aa: CASTTGGREQPQHF
CDR3nt: TGTGCCAGCACGACGGGAGGGCGGGAGCAGCCCCAGCATTTT